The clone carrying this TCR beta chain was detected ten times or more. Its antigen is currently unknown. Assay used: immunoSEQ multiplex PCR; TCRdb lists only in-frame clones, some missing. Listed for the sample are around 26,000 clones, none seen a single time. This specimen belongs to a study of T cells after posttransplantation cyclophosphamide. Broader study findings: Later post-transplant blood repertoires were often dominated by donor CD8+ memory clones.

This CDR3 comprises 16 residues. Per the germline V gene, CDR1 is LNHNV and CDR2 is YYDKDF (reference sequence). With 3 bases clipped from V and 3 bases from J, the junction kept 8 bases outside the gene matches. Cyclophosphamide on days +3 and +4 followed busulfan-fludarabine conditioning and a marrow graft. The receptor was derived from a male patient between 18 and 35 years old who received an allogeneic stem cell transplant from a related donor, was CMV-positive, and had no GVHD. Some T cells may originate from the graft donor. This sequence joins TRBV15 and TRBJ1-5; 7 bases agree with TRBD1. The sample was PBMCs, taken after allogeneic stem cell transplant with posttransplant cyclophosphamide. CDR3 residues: CATSSFRDRANQPQHF. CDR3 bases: TGTGCCACCAGCAGTTTCCGGGACAGAGCCAATCAGCCCCAGCATTTT.